The sequence of this TCR beta chain was determined in a study of T cells expressing NK-cell markers. TCRdb re-called the 5' RACE reads and gives one entry per CDR3 protein, without DNA. This specimen shows roughly 300,000 distinct CDR3 sequences; the ten leading clones hold more than 3.5%. The CDR3 loop spans 11 amino acids. Germline assignment: CDR1 SGHTA and CDR2 FQGNSA. V gene TRBV7-2 combines with J gene TRBJ2-5; TCRdb selects TRBD1, and the lack of DNA leaves this call unchecked. This TCR derives from a woman between 18 and 75 years old in good health. Sequencing was carried out using blood T cells: a sorted CD56 or NKG2C T cell subset, CD4+ or CD8+ T cells, or bulk PBMC T cells (not recorded which). The CDR3 loop reads CASSLGAGKHF.